This T cell receptor (beta chain) was identified in a study of blood T cell repertoires in COVID-19. Overall study context: COVID-19 samples from acute and convalescent phases originated in the United States, Italy and Spain. PBMCs, B-cell-depleted T cells, or T cells were the source of the cDNA or gDNA that made up the material.

In the authors' workflow: Estimation of nucleated cell counts relied on the amplification of reference gene primers. The repertoire was sequenced with immunoSEQ multiplex PCR; TCRdb's copy has only in-frame clones and lacks some. V and J calls and clone size are copied from that table; D and trimming were computed from the DNA. The sample has some 200,000 clones; around 90% are singletons. Sequencing was carried out using peripheral blood. The sequence came from a man between 25 and 39 years old with acute or convalescent COVID-19.

The CDR3 sequence is CAVETGEVNQPQHF. CDR3 sequence (DNA): TGTGCCGTAGAAACGGGGGAGGTGAATCAGCCCCAGCATTTT. The chain recombines TRBV2 with TRBJ1-5; D may be TRBD1 (5 bases). The V gene lost 11 bases and the J gene lost 4 bases, with 18 bases spanning the gap. Looked up from germline, CDR1 is SNHLY and CDR2 is FYNNEI. The CDR3 totals 14 residues.